The source of this T cell receptor beta chain is a study of cytomegalovirus exposure and HLA in healthy donors. A multiplex PCR was run with 60 Vbeta primers and 13 Jbeta primers. TCRdb's table, derived via immunoSEQ multiplex PCR, lists solely in-frame clones and lacks some. Among about 130,000 clones, just under 80% were seen once, and the ten largest hold roughly 1.5%. In the case of this clone: Its antigen is currently unknown.

General study findings and limits: High sensitivity and specificity were reportedly achieved when the classifier diagnosed cytomegalovirus status. Another analysis was done later, and it associated 16,951 TCR beta sequences with HLA alleles at 0.05 false discovery rate. Differences between HLA loci emerged in a later analysis of TCR association rates, with DRB1 most and HLA-C fewest.

The origin of this receptor is a woman under 30 in good health and CMV-seronegative. What was sequenced was PBMCs.

Here the CDR3 reads CASSPFGRGIDTEAFF. CDR3 DNA sequence: TGTGCCAGCAGCCCATTTGGGAGAGGGATCGACACTGAAGCTTTCTTT. The V call is TRBV14, the J call TRBJ1-1; D unresolved. The CDR3 extends over 16 amino acids. Looked up from germline, CDR1 is SGHDN and CDR2 is FVKESK. Trimming shortened V by 4 bases and J by 3 bases, and 18 bases separated the two germline ends.